A selection of T cell receptor beta chains follows, all from one sample in a study of OX40 agonist ivuxolimab in advanced cancers. The table came from immunoSEQ multiplex PCR; TCRdb's copy has only in-frame clones and leaves some out. Here the sample spans around 72,000 clones, 85% being singletons. The sample here was CD4+ or CD8+ T cells sorted from blood, taken in a trial of the OX40 agonist ivuxolimab. These receptors came from an adult with an advanced solid tumor such as melanoma, head and neck, liver or kidney cancer. Both conserved end residues are part of each CDR3. Each record gives: D gene, clone size, V gene, J gene, CDR3 DNA, CDR3 protein. A D gene is named only where the DNA matches it firmly. Some rows have no size entry. The others give once, few or many, or a class for an expanded clone.

D gene: TRBD1
clone size: NA
V gene: TRBV7-9
J gene: TRBJ2-3
CDR3 DNA: TGTGCCAGCAGCACAGGGGGCAGGGGCGCGTCAGATACGCAGTATTTT
CDR3 protein: CASSTGGRGASDTQYF

D gene: TRBD1
clone size: NA
V gene: TRBV7-9
J gene: TRBJ2-3
CDR3 DNA: TGTGCCAGCAGCTTACGTGCCACAGGGGGCCTGAGTTCAGATACGCAGTATTTT
CDR3 protein: CASSLRATGGLSSDTQYF

D gene: NA
clone size: few
V gene: TRBV7-9
J gene: TRBJ1-5
CDR3 DNA: TGTGCCAGCAGCTCCCAGATAGATGATCAGCCCCAGCATTTT
CDR3 protein: CASSSQIDDQPQHF

D gene: NA
clone size: NA
V gene: TRBV6-6
J gene: TRBJ2-2
CDR3 DNA: TGTGCCAGCAGACCTACTTTGACACGCACCGGGGAGCTGTTTTTT
CDR3 protein: CASRPTLTRTGELFF

D gene: TRBD2
clone size: NA
V gene: TRBV19
J gene: TRBJ2-1
CDR3 DNA: TGTGCCAGTAGTAAATTTAGCGGGAGGGTTGGCAATGAGCAGTTCTTC
CDR3 protein: CASSKFSGRVGNEQFF

D gene: NA
clone size: once
V gene: TRBV5-1
J gene: TRBJ2-7
CDR3 DNA: TGCGCCAGCAGCTTGTGGGGGTACGAGCAGTACTTC
CDR3 protein: CASSLWGYEQYF

D gene: NA
clone size: once
V gene: TRBV10-3
J gene: TRBJ2-7
CDR3 DNA: TGTGCCATCAGTGAGTCGCGCCTCCGGGACTACGAGCAGTACTTC
CDR3 protein: CAISESRLRDYEQYF

D gene: TRBD2
clone size: NA
V gene: TRBV5-1
J gene: TRBJ2-1
CDR3 DNA: TGCGCCAGCAGCTTGCCCACTAGCGTCACCATTAGCCACAATGAGCAGTTCTTC
CDR3 protein: CASSLPTSVTISHNEQFF

D gene: NA
clone size: NA
V gene: TRBV20-1
J gene: TRBJ2-7
CDR3 DNA: TGCAGTGCTAGGGCTTACTACGAGCAGTACTTC
CDR3 protein: CSARAYYEQYF

D gene: NA
clone size: once
V gene: TRBV5-5
J gene: TRBJ2-2
CDR3 DNA: TGTGCCAGCAGCTCCAGACTGGGCGCGAACACCGGGGAGCTGTTTTTT
CDR3 protein: CASSSRLGANTGELFF

D gene: TRBD2
clone size: NA
V gene: TRBV4-2
J gene: TRBJ2-1
CDR3 DNA: TGTGCCAGCAGCCAAATAACCGGGACTAGCAACAATGAGCAGTTCTTC
CDR3 protein: CASSQITGTSNNEQFF

D gene: TRBD2
clone size: NA
V gene: TRBV13
J gene: TRBJ2-3
CDR3 DNA: TGTGCCAGCAGCTTTTTGGCTAGCGGTGTGAAAGATACGCAGTATTTT
CDR3 protein: CASSFLASGVKDTQYF

D gene: NA
clone size: NA
V gene: TRBV4-2
J gene: TRBJ1-2
CDR3 DNA: TGTGCCAGCAGCCGCCAGGGAAACTATGGCTACACCTTC
CDR3 protein: CASSRQGNYGYTF

D gene: NA
clone size: NA
V gene: TRBV6-5
J gene: TRBJ2-7
CDR3 DNA: TGTGCCAGCAGTTTGTTGGCTAGCAGCTCCTACGAGCAGTACTTC
CDR3 protein: CASSLLASSSYEQYF